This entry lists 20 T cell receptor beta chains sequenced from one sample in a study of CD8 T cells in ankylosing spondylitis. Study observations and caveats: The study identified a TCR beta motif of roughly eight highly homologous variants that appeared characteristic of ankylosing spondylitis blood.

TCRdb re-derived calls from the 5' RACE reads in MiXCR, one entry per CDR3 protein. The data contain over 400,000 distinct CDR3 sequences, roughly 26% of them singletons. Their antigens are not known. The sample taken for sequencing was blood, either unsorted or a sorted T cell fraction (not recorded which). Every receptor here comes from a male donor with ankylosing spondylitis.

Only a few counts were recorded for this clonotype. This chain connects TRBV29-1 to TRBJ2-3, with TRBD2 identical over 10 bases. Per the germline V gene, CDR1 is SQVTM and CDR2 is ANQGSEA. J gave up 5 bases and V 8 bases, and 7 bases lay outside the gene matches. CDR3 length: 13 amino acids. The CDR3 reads CSTLAGGEDTQYF. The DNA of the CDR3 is TGCAGCACCTTAGCGGGAGGCGAAGATACGCAGTATTTT.

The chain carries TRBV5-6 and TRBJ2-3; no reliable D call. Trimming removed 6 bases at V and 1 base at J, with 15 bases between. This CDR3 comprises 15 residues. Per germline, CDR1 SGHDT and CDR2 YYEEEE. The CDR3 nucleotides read TGTGCCAGCACCACCGTTGGCAGCCGCACAGATACGCAGTATTTT. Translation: CASTTVGSRTDTQYF.

CDR3 amino acids: CASSLKPSGPPAGELFF. Written as DNA, the CDR3 is TGTGCCAGCAGCTTAAAGCCCAGCGGGCCCCCCGCCGGGGAGCTGTTTTTT. The V gene is TRBV7-9, the J gene TRBJ2-2; tentatively, D is TRBD2 (6 bases). The CDR3 loop spans 17 amino acids. V was pared by 2 bases and J by 6 bases, with 19 bases between. Germline CDR1 and CDR2: SEHNR and FQNEAQ (reference sequence). The full variable domain, with the rest looked up from reference TRBV7-9 and TRBJ2-2, is DTGVSQNPRHKITKRGQNVTFRCDPISEHNRLYWYRQTLGQGPEFLTYFQNEAQLEKSRLLSDRFSAERPKGSFSTLEIQRTEQGDSAMYLCASSLKPSGPPAGELFFGEGSRLTVL.

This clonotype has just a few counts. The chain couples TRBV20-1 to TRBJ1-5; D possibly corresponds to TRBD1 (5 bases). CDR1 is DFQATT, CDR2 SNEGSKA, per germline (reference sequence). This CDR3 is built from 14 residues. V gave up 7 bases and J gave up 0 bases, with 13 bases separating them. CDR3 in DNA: TGCAGTGGTAGGGGTGGAGATAGCAATCAGCCCCAGCATTTT. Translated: CSGRGGDSNQPQHF.

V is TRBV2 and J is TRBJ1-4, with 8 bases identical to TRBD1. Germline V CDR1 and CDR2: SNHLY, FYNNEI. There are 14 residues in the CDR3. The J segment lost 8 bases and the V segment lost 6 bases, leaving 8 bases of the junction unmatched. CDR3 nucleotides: TGTGCCAGCAGGGATGGACAGGGCGGGGAAAAACTGTTTTTT. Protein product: CASRDGQGGEKLFF.

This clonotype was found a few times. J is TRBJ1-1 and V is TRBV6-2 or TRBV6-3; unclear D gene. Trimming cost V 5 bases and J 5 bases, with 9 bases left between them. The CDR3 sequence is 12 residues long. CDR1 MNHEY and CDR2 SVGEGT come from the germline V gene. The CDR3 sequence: CASSRGRTEAFF. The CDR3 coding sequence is TGTGCCAGCAGTCGAGGGCGGACTGAAGCTTTCTTT.

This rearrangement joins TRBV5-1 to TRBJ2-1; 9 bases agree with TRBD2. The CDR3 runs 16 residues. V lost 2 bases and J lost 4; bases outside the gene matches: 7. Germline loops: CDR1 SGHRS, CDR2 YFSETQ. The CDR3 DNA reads TGCGCCAGCAGCTTTGCGGGAGGGCTGACTTACAATGAGCAGTTCTTC. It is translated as CASSFAGGLTYNEQFF.

CDR3 loop: CSARGRGLAHTDTQYF. In DNA form, the CDR3 reads TGCAGTGCCAGGGGCAGAGGTCTAGCCCACACAGATACGCAGTATTTT. The chain carries TRBV20-1 and TRBJ2-3; possibly TRBD1 for D (6 bases). Trimming removed 6 bases at V and 2 bases at J, with 21 bases between. Germline CDR1 and CDR2: DFQATT and SNEGSKA (reference sequence). CDR3 length: 16 amino acids.

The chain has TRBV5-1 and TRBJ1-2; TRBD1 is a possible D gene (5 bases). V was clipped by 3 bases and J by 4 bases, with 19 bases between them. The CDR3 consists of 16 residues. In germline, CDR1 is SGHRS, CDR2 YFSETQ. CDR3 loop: CASSSTGQGSVYGYTF. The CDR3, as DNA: TGCGCCAGCAGCTCGACGGGCCAGGGATCGGTCTATGGCTACACCTTC.

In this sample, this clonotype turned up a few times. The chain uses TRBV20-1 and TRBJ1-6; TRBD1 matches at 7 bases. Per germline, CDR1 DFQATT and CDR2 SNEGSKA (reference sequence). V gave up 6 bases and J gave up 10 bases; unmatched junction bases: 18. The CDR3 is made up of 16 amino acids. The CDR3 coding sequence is TGCAGTGCCCTTCGAACTATTGACAGGGTCGGGTCACCCCTCCACTTT. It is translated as CSALRTIDRVGSPLHF.

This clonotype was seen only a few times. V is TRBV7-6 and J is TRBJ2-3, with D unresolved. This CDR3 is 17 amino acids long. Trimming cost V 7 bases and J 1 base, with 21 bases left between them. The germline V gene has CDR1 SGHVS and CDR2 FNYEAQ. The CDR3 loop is CASTRPPWRLGTDTQYF. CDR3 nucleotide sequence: TGTGCCAGCACCCGCCCCCCTTGGCGTTTGGGCACAGATACGCAGTATTTT.

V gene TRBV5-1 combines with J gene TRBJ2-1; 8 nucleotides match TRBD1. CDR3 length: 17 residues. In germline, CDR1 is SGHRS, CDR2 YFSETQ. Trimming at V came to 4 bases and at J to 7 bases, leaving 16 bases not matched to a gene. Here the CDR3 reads CASSPLSGAGGWNEQFF. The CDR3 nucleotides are TGCGCCAGCAGCCCCCTCTCCGGGGCAGGGGGCTGGAATGAGCAGTTCTTC.

This CDR3 is CASSSRLGEGRSTDTQYF. In DNA form, the CDR3 reads TGTGCCAGCAGCTCCCGGTTGGGGGAGGGCCGAAGCACAGATACGCAGTATTTT. This chain joins TRBV11-2 and TRBJ2-3, with 7 nucleotides matching TRBD2. The germline V gene encodes CDR1 SGHAT and CDR2 FQNNGV. The CDR3 contains 18 residues. The V and J ends lost 4 bases and 0 bases, in that order; junction bases with no gene match: 13.

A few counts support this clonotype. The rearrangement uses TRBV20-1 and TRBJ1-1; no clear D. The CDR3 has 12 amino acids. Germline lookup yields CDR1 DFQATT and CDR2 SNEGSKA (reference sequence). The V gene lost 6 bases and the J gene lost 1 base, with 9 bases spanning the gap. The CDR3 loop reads CSADPENTEAFF. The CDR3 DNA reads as TGCAGTGCGGATCCGGAGAACACTGAAGCTTTCTTT.

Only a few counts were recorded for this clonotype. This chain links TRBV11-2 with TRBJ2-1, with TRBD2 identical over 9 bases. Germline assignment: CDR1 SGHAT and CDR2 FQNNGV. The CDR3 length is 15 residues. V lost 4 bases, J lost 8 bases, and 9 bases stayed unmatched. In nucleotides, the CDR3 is TGTGCCAGCAGCTCTTCACTAGCGGGCCGGTATGAGCAGTTCTTC. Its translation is CASSSSLAGRYEQFF.

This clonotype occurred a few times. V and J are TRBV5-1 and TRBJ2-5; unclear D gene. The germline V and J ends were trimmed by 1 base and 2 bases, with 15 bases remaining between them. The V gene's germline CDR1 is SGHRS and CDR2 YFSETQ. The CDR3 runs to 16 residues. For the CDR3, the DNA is TGCGCCAGCAGCTTGAATGGCGCCCTGGGGCAAGAGACCCAGTACTTC. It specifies CASSLNGALGQETQYF.

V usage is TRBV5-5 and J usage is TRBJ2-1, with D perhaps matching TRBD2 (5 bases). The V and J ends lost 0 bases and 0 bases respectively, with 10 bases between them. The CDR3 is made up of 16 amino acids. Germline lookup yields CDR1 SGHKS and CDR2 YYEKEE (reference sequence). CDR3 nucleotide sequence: TGTGCCAGCAGCTTGGAAGCGGCGCTCTCCTACAATGAGCAGTTCTTC. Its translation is CASSLEAALSYNEQFF.

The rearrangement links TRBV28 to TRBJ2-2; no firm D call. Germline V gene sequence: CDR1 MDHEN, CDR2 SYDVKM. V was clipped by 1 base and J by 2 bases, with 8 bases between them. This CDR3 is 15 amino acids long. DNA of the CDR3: TGTGCCAGCAGTTTATTGTTGGGAAACACCGGGGAGCTGTTTTTT. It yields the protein CASSLLLGNTGELFF.

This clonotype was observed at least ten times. This CDR3 reads CASSSSGGRAGDTQYF. The CDR3 DNA sequence: TGTGCCAGCAGTTCCTCTGGCGGGAGGGCAGGAGATACGCAGTATTTT. The chain uses TRBV12-3 or TRBV12-4 and TRBJ2-3, with 9 nucleotides matching TRBD2. V shed 4 bases and J 5 bases; nucleotides not matched to a gene: 10. The CDR3 consists of 16 residues.

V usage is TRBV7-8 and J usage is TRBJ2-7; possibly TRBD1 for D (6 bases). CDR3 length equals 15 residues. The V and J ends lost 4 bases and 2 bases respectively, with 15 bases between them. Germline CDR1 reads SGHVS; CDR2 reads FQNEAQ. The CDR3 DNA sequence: TGTGCCAGCAGCTCCGCGAGGGGGTGGACCTACGAGCAGTACTTC. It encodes CASSSARGWTYEQYF.